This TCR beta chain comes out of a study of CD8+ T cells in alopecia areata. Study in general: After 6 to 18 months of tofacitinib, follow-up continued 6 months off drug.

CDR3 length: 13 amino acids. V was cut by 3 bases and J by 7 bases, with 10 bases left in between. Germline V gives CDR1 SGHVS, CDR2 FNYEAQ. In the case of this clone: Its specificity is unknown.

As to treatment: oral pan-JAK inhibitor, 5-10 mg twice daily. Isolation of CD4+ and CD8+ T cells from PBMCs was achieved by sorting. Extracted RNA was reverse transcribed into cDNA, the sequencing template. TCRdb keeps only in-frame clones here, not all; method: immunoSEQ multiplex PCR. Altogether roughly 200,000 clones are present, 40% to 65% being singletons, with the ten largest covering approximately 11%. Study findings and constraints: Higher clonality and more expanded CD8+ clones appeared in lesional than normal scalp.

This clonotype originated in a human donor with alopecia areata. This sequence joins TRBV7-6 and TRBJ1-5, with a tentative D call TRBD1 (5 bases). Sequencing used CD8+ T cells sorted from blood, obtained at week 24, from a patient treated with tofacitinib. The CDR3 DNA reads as TGTGCCAGCAGCTTGGGGCGAGGGCAGCCCCAGCATTTT. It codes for CASSLGRGQPQHF.